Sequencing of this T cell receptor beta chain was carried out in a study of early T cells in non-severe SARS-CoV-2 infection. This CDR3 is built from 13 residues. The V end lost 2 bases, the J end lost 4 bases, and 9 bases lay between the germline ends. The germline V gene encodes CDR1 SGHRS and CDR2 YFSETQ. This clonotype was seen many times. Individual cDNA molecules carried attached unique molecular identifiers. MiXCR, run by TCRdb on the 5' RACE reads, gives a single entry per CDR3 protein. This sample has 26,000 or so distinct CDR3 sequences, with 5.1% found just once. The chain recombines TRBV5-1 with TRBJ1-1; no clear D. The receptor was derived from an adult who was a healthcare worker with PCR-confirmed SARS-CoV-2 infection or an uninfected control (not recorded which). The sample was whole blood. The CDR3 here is CASSLDGPTEAFF. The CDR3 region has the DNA TGCGCCAGCAGCTTAGACGGGCCCACTGAAGCTTTCTTT.